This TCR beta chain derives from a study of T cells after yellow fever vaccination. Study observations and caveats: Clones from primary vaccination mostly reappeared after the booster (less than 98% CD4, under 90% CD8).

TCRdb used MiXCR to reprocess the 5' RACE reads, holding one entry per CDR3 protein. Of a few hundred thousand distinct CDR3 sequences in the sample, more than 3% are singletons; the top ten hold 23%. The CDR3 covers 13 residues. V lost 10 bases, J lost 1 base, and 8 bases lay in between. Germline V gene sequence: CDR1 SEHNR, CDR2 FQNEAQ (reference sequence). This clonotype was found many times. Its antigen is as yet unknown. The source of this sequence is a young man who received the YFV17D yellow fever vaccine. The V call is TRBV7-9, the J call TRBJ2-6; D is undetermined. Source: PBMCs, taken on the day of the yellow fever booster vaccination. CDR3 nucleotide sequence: TGTGCCACCGATACGTCTGGGGCCAACGTCCTGACTTTC. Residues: CATDTSGANVLTF.